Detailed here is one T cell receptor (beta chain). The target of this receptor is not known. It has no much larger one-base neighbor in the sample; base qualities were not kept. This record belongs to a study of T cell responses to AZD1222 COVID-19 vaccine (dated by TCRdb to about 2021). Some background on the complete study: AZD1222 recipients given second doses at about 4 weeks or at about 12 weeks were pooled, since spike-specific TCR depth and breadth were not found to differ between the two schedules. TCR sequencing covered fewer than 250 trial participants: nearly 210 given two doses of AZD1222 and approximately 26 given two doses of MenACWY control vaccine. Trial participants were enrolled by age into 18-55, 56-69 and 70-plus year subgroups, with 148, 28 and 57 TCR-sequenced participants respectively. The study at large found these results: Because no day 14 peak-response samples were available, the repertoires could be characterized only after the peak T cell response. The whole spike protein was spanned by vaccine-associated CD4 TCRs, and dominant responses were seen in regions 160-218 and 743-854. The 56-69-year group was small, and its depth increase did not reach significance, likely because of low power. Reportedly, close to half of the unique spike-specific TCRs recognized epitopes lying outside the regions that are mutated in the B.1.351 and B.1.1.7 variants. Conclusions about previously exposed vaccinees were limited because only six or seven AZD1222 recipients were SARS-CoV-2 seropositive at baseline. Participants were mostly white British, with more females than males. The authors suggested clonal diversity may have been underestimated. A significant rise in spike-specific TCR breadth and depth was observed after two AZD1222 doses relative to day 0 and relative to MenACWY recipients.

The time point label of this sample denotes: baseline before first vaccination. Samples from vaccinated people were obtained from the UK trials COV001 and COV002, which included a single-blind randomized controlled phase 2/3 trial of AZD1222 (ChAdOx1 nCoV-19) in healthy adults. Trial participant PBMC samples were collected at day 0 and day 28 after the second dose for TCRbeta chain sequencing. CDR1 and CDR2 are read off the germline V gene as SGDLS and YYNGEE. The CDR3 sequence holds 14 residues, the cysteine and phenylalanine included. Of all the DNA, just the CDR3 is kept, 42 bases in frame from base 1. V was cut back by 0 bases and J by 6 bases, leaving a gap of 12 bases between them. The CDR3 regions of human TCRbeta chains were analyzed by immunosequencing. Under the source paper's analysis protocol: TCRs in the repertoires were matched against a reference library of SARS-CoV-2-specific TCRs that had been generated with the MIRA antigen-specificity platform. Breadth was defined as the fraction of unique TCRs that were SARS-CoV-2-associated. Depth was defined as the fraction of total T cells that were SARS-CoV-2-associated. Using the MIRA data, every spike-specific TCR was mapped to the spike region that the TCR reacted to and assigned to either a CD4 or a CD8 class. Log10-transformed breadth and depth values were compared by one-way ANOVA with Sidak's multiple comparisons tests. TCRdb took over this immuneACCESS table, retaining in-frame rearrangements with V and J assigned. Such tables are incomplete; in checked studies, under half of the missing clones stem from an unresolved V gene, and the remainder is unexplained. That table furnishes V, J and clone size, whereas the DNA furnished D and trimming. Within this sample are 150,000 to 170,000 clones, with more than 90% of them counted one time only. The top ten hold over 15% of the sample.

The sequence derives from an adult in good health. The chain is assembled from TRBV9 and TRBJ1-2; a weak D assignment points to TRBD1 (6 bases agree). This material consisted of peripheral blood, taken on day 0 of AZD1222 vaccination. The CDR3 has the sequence CASSVAGGADGYTF. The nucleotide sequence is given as TGTGCCAGCAGCGTAGCTGGGGGGGCTGATGGCTACACCTTC. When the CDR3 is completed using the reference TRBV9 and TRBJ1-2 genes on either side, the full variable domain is DSGVTQTPKHLITATGQRVTLRCSPRSGDLSVYWYQQSLDQGLQFLIQYYNGEERAKGNILERFSAQQFPDLHSELNLSSLELGDSALYFCASSVAGGADGYTFGSGTRLTVV.